Presented here are 29 T cell receptor beta chains from one specimen sequenced in a study of regulatory T cells in long-lasting Graves disease. The time point denotes: persistent/refractory GD, antithyroid drugs over 5 years with positive TRAb. Isolated PBMC RNA provided the starting material for the TCR library. Arm-PCR of CDR3 regions and iRepertoire HTBI primers were used to build TCR beta libraries. One entry per CDR3 protein, called by TCRdb with MiXCR from the multiplex PCR reads. The sample has 300,000 to 500,000 distinct CDR3 sequences, about a fifth seen once. Here the sequenced sample was peripheral blood mononuclear cells (PBMCs), taken when the disease was refractory, from a patient treated with antithyroid drugs. The source is a female donor with Graves disease.

This clonotype appeared a few times. The chain has TRBV25-1 and TRBJ2-7; D might be TRBD1 (6 bases). The germline V gene has CDR1 MGHDK and CDR2 SYGVNS. This CDR3 contains 15 residues. Trimming removed 4 bases from V and 3 bases from J, with 16 bases in between. The CDR3 here is CASSASSQGFYEQYF. The CDR3 DNA follows: TGTGCCAGCAGTGCCTCGTCCCAGGGGTTCTACGAGCAGTACTTC.

Comments on this clonotype: This clone may be a read error of a much larger clone one base away. The chain is built from TRBV6-2 or TRBV6-3 and TRBJ2-5, with TRBD2 matching over 10 bases. The CDR3 contains 17 residues. Germline V gene lookup returns CDR1 MNHEY and CDR2 SVGEGT. This CDR3 is CASSYRLAGAKQGTQYF. CDR3 nucleotides: TGTGCCAGCAGTTACCGGCTAGCGGGAGCTAAGCAAGGGACCCAGTACTTC.

This clonotype was picked up many times. The CDR3 spells CASSLALMGGRAYEQYF. The CDR3, as DNA: TGTGCCAGCAGTTTAGCGCTAATGGGCGGGAGGGCCTACGAGCAGTACTTC. V usage is TRBV12-3 or TRBV12-4 and J usage is TRBJ2-7, with TRBD2 matching 9 bases. The CDR3 length is 17 residues. After removal of 0 bases from V and 2 bases from J, the junction contained 8 bases not matched to a gene.

This clonotype occurred a few times. This CDR3 fails to terminate in the conserved phenylalanine or tryptophan, so it likely reflects a read error. The chain joins TRBV18 to TRBJ2-7; 7 bases map to TRBD1. The length of the CDR3 is 13 residues. Per the germline V gene, CDR1 is KGHSH and CDR2 is LQKENI. V dropped 3 bases and J dropped 3; count of bases not matched to a gene: 2. DNA of the CDR3: TGTGCCAGCTCACCCGGACAGGTCTACGAGCAGTACCTC. Translated, it gives CASSPGQVYEQYL.

V is TRBV7-6 and J is TRBJ2-7, with D perhaps matching TRBD2 (6 bases). CDR3 length: 13 residues. Germline-derived CDR1 and CDR2 are SGHVS and FNYEAQ. V lost 5 bases, J lost 4 bases, and 12 bases lay in between. The chain's CDR3 is CASSRARGYEQYF. The CDR3 coding sequence is TGTGCCAGCAGCCGGGCCCGGGGGTACGAGCAGTACTTC.

Many counts were recorded for this clonotype. V gene TRBV15 combines with J gene TRBJ2-7; perhaps TRBD2 as D (5 bases). V lost 0 bases and J 0 bases, leaving 9 bases between the germline ends. CDR1 is LNHNV, CDR2 YYDKDF, per germline (reference sequence). The CDR3 has 15 amino acids. CDR3 loop: CATSRDRGSSYEQYF. The CDR3 region has the DNA TGTGCCACCAGCAGAGATCGAGGGAGCTCCTACGAGCAGTACTTC.

The V gene is TRBV27, the J gene TRBJ1-6; possibly TRBD1 for D (5 bases). V was shortened by 8 bases and J by 10 bases, with 15 bases between the two germline ends. The CDR3 has 13 amino acids. Germline assignment: CDR1 MNHEY and CDR2 SMNVEV (reference sequence). CDR3 loop: CASAWGLESPLHF. The CDR3 DNA follows: TGTGCCAGCGCCTGGGGGTTAGAGTCACCCCTCCACTTT.

There are a few counts of this clonotype. The chain joins TRBV7-9 to TRBJ2-2; D unclear. From germline, CDR1 is SEHNR and CDR2 FQNEAQ (reference sequence). Trimming left V 3 bases short and J 4 bases short, with 12 bases between. CDR3 size: 15 residues. This CDR3 is CASSLSAPLTGELFF. Written as DNA, the CDR3 is TGTGCCAGCAGCTTGAGTGCCCCCCTCACCGGGGAGCTGTTTTTT.

The chain recombines TRBV10-1 with TRBJ2-7; TRBD2 agrees at 10 bases. V lost 0 bases, J lost 4 bases, and 3 bases stayed unmatched. From germline, CDR1 is WNHNN and CDR2 SYGVQD (reference sequence). The CDR3 sequence is 15 residues long. The CDR3 sequence: CASSESASGSYEQYF. In DNA, the CDR3 is TGCGCCAGCAGTGAGTCTGCTAGCGGGAGTTACGAGCAGTACTTC.

This clonotype was seen many times. The rearrangement joins TRBV7-3 to TRBJ1-1; TRBD1 aligns across 8 bases. The CDR3 contains 16 residues. Germline CDR1 reads SGHTA; CDR2 reads FQGTGA. Trimming cost V 2 bases and J 4 bases; bases outside gene matches: 9. In DNA, the CDR3 is TGTGCCAGCAGCTTATCCCCGACAGGGGCAGGCACTGAAGCTTTCTTT. Translation: CASSLSPTGAGTEAFF. Looking up the rest from reference TRBV7-3 and TRBJ1-1 gives the full variable domain: GAGVSQTPSNKVTEKGKYVELRCDPISGHTALYWYRQSLGQGPEFLIYFQGTGAADDSGLPNDRFFAVRPEGSVSTLKIQRTERGDSAVYLCASSLSPTGAGTEAFFGQGTRLTVV.

This clonotype turned up a few times. The chain combines TRBV6-5 with TRBJ1-2; D unresolved. The germline V gene has CDR1 MNHEY and CDR2 SVGAGI. This CDR3 is built from 11 residues. The ends were cut back, 2 bases at V and 10 bases at J, with 8 bases in the middle. The CDR3 loop is CASSYQGFYTF. The CDR3 DNA is TGTGCCAGCAGTTACCAAGGGTTCTACACCTTC.

This clonotype has ten or more counts. V usage is TRBV7-2 and J usage is TRBJ2-5; TRBD2 matches 8 bases. The germline gives CDR1 SGHTA, CDR2 FQGNSA. Trimming took 1 base from V and 4 from J; bases not matched to a gene: 14. The CDR3 covers 18 residues. CDR3 protein: CASSLGPPGLGIGETQYF. The CDR3 DNA follows: TGTGCCAGCAGCTTAGGACCGCCGGGACTAGGCATAGGAGAGACCCAGTACTTC. The full variable domain, in which reference TRBV7-2 and TRBJ2-5 provide the parts outside the CDR3, is GAGVSQSPSNKVTEKGKDVELRCDPISGHTALYWYRQSLGQGLEFLIYFQGNSAPDKSGLPSDRFSAERTGGSVSTLTIQRTQQEDSAVYLCASSLGPPGLGIGETQYFGPGTRLLVL.

This clonotype was found many times. This chain connects TRBV28 to TRBJ2-5; 7 bases map to TRBD2. The germline V gene has CDR1 MDHEN and CDR2 SYDVKM. The V segment lost 2 bases and the J segment 1 base; nucleotides outside the gene matches: 25. This CDR3 contains 22 residues. CDR3 region: CASSLKFLGTVQAGPPQETQYF. The CDR3 nucleotides read TGTGCCAGCAGTTTAAAGTTTTTAGGAACGGTTCAAGCGGGACCCCCCCAAGAGACCCAGTACTTC.

This clonotype was recorded a few times. The rearrangement links TRBV14 to TRBJ2-5; tentatively, D is TRBD1 (6 bases). Trimming left V 1 base short and J 11 bases short, with 8 bases between. Germline CDR1 and CDR2: SGHDN and FVKESK. The CDR3 has 11 amino acids. The CDR3 bases are TGTGCCAGCAGCCAAGCAGGGGTGCAGTACTTC. This encodes CASSQAGVQYF.

Only a few counts were recorded for this clonotype. V and J are TRBV19 and TRBJ2-5; D not certain. The CDR3 is 14 residues long. Germline CDR1 reads LNHDA; CDR2 reads SQIVND (reference sequence). V was clipped by 7 bases and J by 2 bases, with 14 bases between them. The CDR3 DNA sequence: TGTGCCAGTAAGCCACGACCCACTCAAGAGACCCAGTACTTC. Translated, it gives CASKPRPTQETQYF.

This clonotype was observed many times. The genes are TRBV6-1 and TRBJ2-7, with D hard to call. Looked up from germline, CDR1 is MNHNS and CDR2 is SASEGT. This CDR3 has 12 amino acids. Trimming stripped 8 bases from V and 1 base from J, with 9 bases between. The CDR3 here is CASGPESYEQYF. CDR3 sequence (DNA): TGTGCCAGCGGGCCCGAATCCTACGAGCAGTACTTC.

V usage is TRBV7-9 and J usage is TRBJ1-5, with D hard to call. The CDR3 extends over 15 amino acids. The germline V gene encodes CDR1 SEHNR and CDR2 FQNEAQ (reference sequence). V lost 5 bases, J lost 2 bases, and 13 bases lay in between. CDR3 in amino acids: CASSPLGYGNQPQHF. In DNA, the CDR3 is TGTGCCAGCAGCCCCCTCGGCTATGGCAATCAGCCCCAGCATTTT. Supplemented by reference TRBV7-9 and TRBJ1-5, the full variable domain reads DTGVSQNPRHKITKRGQNVTFRCDPISEHNRLYWYRQTLGQGPEFLTYFQNEAQLEKSRLLSDRFSAERPKGSFSTLEIQRTEQGDSAMYLCASSPLGYGNQPQHFGDGTRLSIL.

In the case of this clonotype: The germline gene is not matched at one end of the junction; a read error may be the cause. The chain employs TRBV7-2 and TRBJ1-1; TRBD1 agrees at 10 bases. From germline, CDR1 is SGHTA and CDR2 FQGNSA. The CDR3 has 13 residues. The CDR3 DNA is TGTGCCAGCAGCCTCGGGACAGGGGTAGATGCTTTCTTC. Protein product: CASSLGTGVDAFF.

This rearrangement joins TRBV10-1 to TRBJ2-7, with TRBD2 as a possible D gene (5 bases). The CDR3 is made up of 14 amino acids. From germline, CDR1 is WNHNN and CDR2 SYGVQD (reference sequence). V was trimmed by 0 bases and J by 6 bases, leaving 12 bases between them. CDR3: CASSESTPAGEQYF. CDR3 DNA sequence: TGCGCCAGCAGTGAGTCGACCCCGGCGGGCGAGCAGTACTTC.

This clonotype has a count of ten or more. The chain recombines TRBV6-1 with TRBJ1-6; 9 bases map to TRBD1. CDR3 length: 14 amino acids. V lost 6 bases and J lost 7; bases outside the gene matches: 4. The germline V gene has CDR1 MNHNS and CDR2 SASEGT. The CDR3 bases are TGTGCCAGCAGCAAGACAGGGGGGAATTCACCCCTCCACTTT. This codes for CASSKTGGNSPLHF.

This clonotype was counted at least ten times. V usage is TRBV28 and J usage is TRBJ1-1; D gene ambiguous. CDR1 is MDHEN and CDR2 is SYDVKM in the germline V gene. Trimming stripped 7 bases from V and 2 bases from J, with 11 bases between. The CDR3 contains 13 residues. Here the CDR3 DNA reads TGTGCCAGCACTCGGGCAGCCAACACTGAAGCTTTCTTT. Translation: CASTRAANTEAFF. Filled out from reference TRBV28 and TRBJ1-1, the complete variable domain reads DVKVTQSSRYLVKRTGEKVFLECVQDMDHENMFWYRQDPGLGLRLIYFSYDVKMKEKGDIPEGYSVSREKKERFSLILESASTNQTSMYLCASTRAANTEAFFGQGTRLTVV.

Regarding this clonotype: It is likely a read error, because the conserved phenylalanine at the end of the CDR3 is missing. The DNA is omitted, as the CDR3 cannot be located on it reliably, and the CDR3 follows TCRdb's listing. The V and J genes are TRBV6-2 or TRBV6-3 and TRBJ2-7; the table's D call, TRBD2, has no DNA check behind it. The CDR3 is 12 residues long, counting both termini. Germline V gene data show CDR1 as MNHEY and CDR2 as SVGEGT. CDR3 region: CASSSAGLAGVI.

This clonotype rates as medium-sized. The chain links TRBV2 to TRBJ2-5; maybe TRBD2 (5 bases). The CDR3 contains 14 residues. V was cut by 6 bases and J by 5 bases, with 16 bases left in between. The germline gives CDR1 SNHLY, CDR2 FYNNEI. The CDR3 DNA reads as TGTGCCAGCAGAGCCTCCCCCACGGGGGAGACCCAGTACTTC. It yields the protein CASRASPTGETQYF. The full variable domain, rest sourced from reference TRBV2 and TRBJ2-5, is EPEVTQTPSHQVTQMGQEVILRCVPISNHLYFYWYRQILGQKVEFLVSFYNNEISEKSEIFDDQFSVERPDGSNFTLKIRSTKLEDSAMYFCASRASPTGETQYFGPGTRLLVL.

Only a few counts were recorded for this clonotype. The chain links TRBV20-1 to TRBJ1-5; TRBD1 might be the D (6 bases). V lost 3 bases, J lost 4 bases, and 13 bases lay in between. Germline CDR1 reads DFQATT; CDR2 reads SNEGSKA (reference sequence). The CDR3 has 14 amino acids. CDR3 region: CSASIAGANQPQHF. The CDR3 DNA reads as TGCAGTGCTAGTATAGCAGGGGCGAATCAGCCCCAGCATTTT.

J is TRBJ2-7 and V is TRBV4-1; 8 bases line up with TRBD1. The J segment lost 1 base and the V segment lost 3 bases, leaving 2 bases of the junction unmatched. The CDR3 is made up of 14 amino acids. Germline CDR1 MGHRA, CDR2 YSYEKL. CDR3 region: CASSQDRESYEQYF. The DNA for the CDR3 is TGCGCCAGCAGCCAGGACAGGGAATCCTACGAGCAGTACTTC.

This clonotype was seen many times. The gene calls are TRBV20-1 and TRBJ2-7; 11 positions agree with TRBD2. Trimming removed 4 bases from V and 2 bases from J; junction bases left unmatched: 7. This CDR3 region has 15 residues. The germline V gene encodes CDR1 DFQATT and CDR2 SNEGSKA (reference sequence). CDR3 bases: TGCAGTGCTAAGGGGACTAGCGGACTTACCTACGAGCAGTACTTC. This translates into CSAKGTSGLTYEQYF.

In its sample, this clonotype was seen a few times. The CDR3 loop reads CASSEAFTGAACGYTF. As DNA, the CDR3 is TGTGCCAGCAGTGAAGCGTTCACGGGGGCTGCATGTGGCTACACCTTC. The gene calls are TRBV6-1 and TRBJ1-2; D is possibly TRBD1 (6 bases). V was clipped by 0 bases and J by 7 bases, with 18 bases between them. The CDR3 runs 16 residues. Germline V gene data show CDR1 as MNHNS and CDR2 as SASEGT.

This clonotype was recorded a few times. A junction end diverges from the germline sequence, so it may reflect a read error. The chain carries TRBV3-1 and TRBJ2-2; tentatively, D is TRBD2 (5 bases). Germline V gene lookup returns CDR1 LGHDT and CDR2 YNNKEL (reference sequence). The CDR3 is 13 residues long. CDR3 in amino acids: CASTRPNTGELFF. The CDR3 DNA reads TGTGCGAGCACTAGACCGAACACCGGGGAGCTGTTTTTT.

With respect to this clonotype: A much larger clone lies one base from this, so it may be a read error. The chain joins TRBV7-3 to TRBJ2-2; D unresolved. This CDR3 contains 11 residues. V shed 5 bases and J shed 7 bases, with 5 bases lying between them. The germline gives CDR1 SGHTA, CDR2 FQGTGA. This chain's CDR3 is CASSEHGELFF. The CDR3 nucleotides read TGTGCCAGCAGCGAACACGGGGAGCTGTTTTTT.